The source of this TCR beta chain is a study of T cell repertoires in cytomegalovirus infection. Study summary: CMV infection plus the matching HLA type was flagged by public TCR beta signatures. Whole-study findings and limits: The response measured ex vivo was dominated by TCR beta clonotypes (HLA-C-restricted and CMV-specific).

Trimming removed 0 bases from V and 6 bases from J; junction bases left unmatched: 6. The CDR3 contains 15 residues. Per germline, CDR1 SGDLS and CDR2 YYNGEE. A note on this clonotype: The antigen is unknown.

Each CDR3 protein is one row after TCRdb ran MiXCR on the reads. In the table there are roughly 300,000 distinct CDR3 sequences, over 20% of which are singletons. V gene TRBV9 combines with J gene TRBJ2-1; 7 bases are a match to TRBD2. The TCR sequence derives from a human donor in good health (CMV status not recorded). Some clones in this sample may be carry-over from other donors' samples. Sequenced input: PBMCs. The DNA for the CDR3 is TGTGCCAGCAGCGTAGAGGGACTAACGGGCAATGAGCAGTTCTTC. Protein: CASSVEGLTGNEQFF. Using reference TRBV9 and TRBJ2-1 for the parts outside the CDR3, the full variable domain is DSGVTQTPKHLITATGQRVTLRCSPRSGDLSVYWYQQSLDQGLQFLIQYYNGEERAKGNILERFSAQQFPDLHSELNLSSLELGDSALYFCASSVEGLTGNEQFFGPGTRLTVL.